Presented here are 15 T cell receptor beta chains from one specimen sequenced in a study of Ad26.COV2.S vaccination and SARS-CoV-2 variants. This sample's treatment: roughly 18 received Ad26.COV2.S at low or high dose, single or two shots; 5 received placebo; per-sample allocation not given. Sampling was done on day 63 after the first vaccine or placebo injection. The data were produced by immunoSEQ multiplex PCR, yet TCRdb's version contains in-frame clones alone and is incomplete. The sample contains about 440,000 clones, around 90% of which appear only once. Sequences were derived from peripheral blood, sampled in a trial of Ad26.COV2.S vaccine versus placebo. The receptors derive from a person between 18 and 60 years old who received the Ad26.COV2.S COVID-19 vaccine or a placebo.

The chain has TRBV27 and TRBJ1-5; no clear D. The CDR3 runs 13 residues. Germline V lookup: CDR1 MNHEY, CDR2 SMNVEV (reference sequence). Trimming removed 7 bases from V and 2 bases from J, with 9 bases in between. The CDR3 here is CASIGSGNQPQHF. The CDR3 region has the DNA TGTGCCAGCATTGGATCGGGCAATCAGCCCCAGCATTTT.

This rearrangement joins TRBV28 to TRBJ2-7, with TRBD2 matching over 11 bases. The CDR3 sequence is 15 residues long. The V gene end was trimmed by 10 bases and the J gene end by 0 bases; junction bases not matched to a gene: 8. Germline CDR1 reads MDHEN; CDR2 reads SYDVKM. The CDR3 sequence: CATAPLAGGSYEQYF. DNA of the CDR3: TGTGCCACAGCACCTCTAGCGGGAGGCTCCTACGAGCAGTACTTC. The entire variable domain, with the rest obtained from reference TRBV28 and TRBJ2-7, is as follows: DVKVTQSSRYLVKRTGEKVFLECVQDMDHENMFWYRQDPGLGLRLIYFSYDVKMKEKGDIPEGYSVSREKKERFSLILESASTNQTSMYLCATAPLAGGSYEQYFGPGTRLTVT.

The chain uses TRBV7-6 and TRBJ2-7; 14 bases match TRBD2. Per the germline V gene, CDR1 is SGHVS and CDR2 is FNYEAQ. J gave up 2 bases and V 2 bases, and 14 bases lay outside the gene matches. The CDR3 contains 20 residues. The CDR3 DNA reads TGTGCCAGCAGCTTACTTTCGACCGGGACTAGCGGGAGAGGAACCTACGAGCAGTACTTC. It specifies CASSLLSTGTSGRGTYEQYF.

This rearrangement joins TRBV28 to TRBJ1-3, with 8 bases lining up with TRBD1. The CDR3 runs 16 residues. Germline V gives CDR1 MDHEN, CDR2 SYDVKM. V was clipped by 3 bases and J by 0 bases; unmatched bases: 4. CDR3 amino acids: CASSLGRGPSGNTIYF. Written as DNA, the CDR3 is TGTGCCAGCAGTTTGGGCAGGGGGCCCTCTGGAAACACCATATATTTT.

The gene calls are TRBV11-3 and TRBJ2-1; 9 bases are a match to TRBD1. The CDR3 spans 17 residues. CDR1 is SGHNT and CDR2 is YENEEA in the germline V gene. The V gene end was trimmed by 5 bases and the J gene end by 4 bases; junction bases not matched to a gene: 12. CDR3 residues: CASSVSSGTGTYNEQFF. In DNA form, the CDR3 reads TGTGCCAGCAGCGTAAGTTCCGGGACAGGGACTTACAATGAGCAGTTCTTC. The variable domain in full, with the rest retrieved from reference TRBV11-3 and TRBJ2-1, is EAGVVQSPRYKIIEKKQPVAFWCNPISGHNTLYWYLQNLGQGPELLIRYENEEAVDDSQLPKDRFSAERLKGVDSTLKIQPAELGDSAVYLCASSVSSGTGTYNEQFFGPGTRLTVL.

The chain couples TRBV4-1 to TRBJ2-3; TRBD2 matches at 7 bases. The CDR3 loop spans 15 amino acids. Trimming took 4 bases from V and 3 from J; bases not matched to a gene: 7. The germline V gene has CDR1 MGHRA and CDR2 YSYEKL. The CDR3 DNA sequence: TGCGCCAGCAGCCTCAAACTAGCGAGGACAGATACGCAGTATTTT. It specifies CASSLKLARTDTQYF.

CDR3 in amino acids: CSVPMGGEGGYTF. In DNA form, the CDR3 reads TGCAGCGTTCCCATGGGGGGCGAGGGTGGCTACACCTTC. V and J are TRBV29-1 and TRBJ1-2; D perhaps matches TRBD1 (6 bases). V was pared by 5 bases and J by 7 bases, with 17 bases between. CDR1 is SQVTM, CDR2 ANQGSEA, per germline. The CDR3 loop spans 13 amino acids. Full variable domain (missing parts from reference TRBV29-1 and TRBJ1-2): SAVISQKPSRDICQRGTSLTIQCQVDSQVTMMFWYRQQPGQSLTLIATANQGSEATYESGFVIDKFPISRPNLTFSTLTVSNMSPEDSSIYLCSVPMGGEGGYTFGSGTRLTVV.

This clone came up once. This rearrangement joins TRBV3-1 (or the pseudogene TRBV3-2) to TRBJ2-4; D remains unclear. Germline CDR1 LGHDT, CDR2 YNNKEL (reference sequence). The CDR3 spans 15 residues. V shed 1 base and J shed 4 bases, with 11 bases lying between them. The CDR3 DNA reads TGTGCCAGCAGCCAAGGACAATACAATAAAAACATTCAGTACTTC. Translating gives CASSQGQYNKNIQYF.

The V call is TRBV18, the J call TRBJ2-5; 11 bases are shared with TRBD2. The CDR3 extends over 18 amino acids. Germline V CDR1 and CDR2: KGHSH, LQKENI. Losses at the gene ends were 3 bases for V and 7 bases for J; bases not matched to a gene: 16. The CDR3 nucleotides read TGTGCCAGCTCACCCAACGTACAGGGGACTAGCGGTTCAAGGACCCAGTACTTC. Translated, it gives CASSPNVQGTSGSRTQYF.

The chain carries TRBV4-2 and TRBJ2-2, with 9 bases lining up with TRBD2. V lost 1 base, J lost 4 bases, and 10 bases stayed unmatched. The CDR3 extends over 18 amino acids. Germline CDR1 reads LGHNA; CDR2 reads YNFKEQ. The DNA of the CDR3 is TGTGCCAGCAGCCAAGGGGGTTTGGTACTAGCGGGCACCGGGGAGCTGTTTTTT. This codes for CASSQGGLVLAGTGELFF.

The chain carries TRBV14 and TRBJ1-5; no firm D call. Germline CDR1 SGHDN, CDR2 FVKESK. This CDR3 is built from 13 residues. V lost 4 bases, J lost 2 bases, and 6 bases lay in between. CDR3 region: CASSPGGNQPQHF. The CDR3 DNA reads TGTGCCAGCAGCCCTGGGGGCAATCAGCCCCAGCATTTT.

This rearrangement joins TRBV20-1 to TRBJ2-1, with unresolved D. The CDR3 runs 11 residues. Trimming removed 1 base from V and 8 bases from J, with 6 bases in between. The V gene's germline CDR1 is DFQATT and CDR2 SNEGSKA (reference sequence). The CDR3 nucleotides are TGCAGTGCTAGAGGGTCAGATGAGCAGTTCTTC. The encoded protein is CSARGSDEQFF.

This clone was found once. This chain connects TRBV7-7 to TRBJ2-1, with TRBD2 as a possible D gene (5 bases). The germline V and J ends were trimmed by 1 base and 5 bases, with 15 bases remaining between them. The CDR3 is 16 residues long. Looked up from germline, CDR1 is SSHAT and CDR2 is FNYEAQ (reference sequence). This CDR3 is CASSLGRGLLNNEQFF. The CDR3 DNA reads TGTGCCAGCAGCTTAGGTCGGGGTCTTTTAAACAATGAGCAGTTCTTC.

J is TRBJ2-7 and V is TRBV28, with D possibly TRBD2 on 5 matching bases. From germline, CDR1 is MDHEN and CDR2 SYDVKM. Trimming removed 4 bases at V and 3 bases at J, with 7 bases between. The CDR3 covers 12 residues. Here the CDR3 DNA reads TGTGCCAGCAGTTCCGGGGACTACGAGCAGTACTTC. The encoded protein is CASSSGDYEQYF.

This sequence joins TRBV6-5 and TRBJ2-7; 8 bases agree with TRBD1. The ends lost 0 bases at V and 3 bases at J; junction bases unmatched: 1. The CDR3 is 14 residues long. Looked up from germline, CDR1 is MNHEY and CDR2 is SVGAGI. The CDR3 DNA reads TGTGCCAGCAGTTACTCCAGGGGGCTCTACGAGCAGTACTTC. It encodes CASSYSRGLYEQYF.